The 11 T cell receptor beta chains reported below all come from one sample, sequenced in a study of naive and memory T cell subsets. Two oligonucleotides, mixed equimolar, formed the beta constant-region primer covering TRBC1 and TRBC2. Four rounds of PCR amplified the ligated cDNA using nested alpha and beta constant-region primers plus SP2. TCRdb reanalysed the UMI-ligation and nested PCR reads using MiXCR and keeps one entry per CDR3 protein. The sample lists around 140,000 distinct CDR3 sequences; about 20% were seen once. Findings and limits, study-wide: A few larger clonotypes appeared in naive repertoires, especially CD8, possibly memory cells re-expressing CD45RA.

These receptors' targets are unknown. Input material: naive CD4+ T cells from blood. Source of these receptors: a human donor in good health.

Here the CDR3 reads CASSHTGTEKNIQYF. CDR3 DNA sequence: TGTGCCAGCAGTCATACCGGGACAGAAAAAAACATTCAGTACTTC. The chain joins TRBV3-1 to TRBJ2-4; the match to TRBD1 covers 7 bases. The CDR3 is 15 amino acids. Germline lookup yields CDR1 LGHDT and CDR2 YNNKEL (reference sequence). Trimming took 6 bases from V and 4 from J; bases not matched to a gene: 9.

This clonotype was observed a handful of times. The chain is built from TRBV29-1 and TRBJ2-1; TRBD2 aligns across 10 bases. The CDR3 consists of 13 residues. Germline V gene lookup returns CDR1 SQVTM and CDR2 ANQGSEA. With 5 bases clipped from V and 6 bases from J, the junction kept 4 bases outside the gene matches. CDR3 amino acids: CSVRPSGSNEQFF. CDR3 nucleotide sequence: TGCAGCGTTCGTCCTAGCGGGAGCAATGAGCAGTTCTTC.

The V gene is TRBV20-1, the J gene TRBJ2-2; a weak D match, TRBD2 (6 bases). Germline assignment: CDR1 DFQATT and CDR2 SNEGSKA (reference sequence). The CDR3 covers 16 residues. Trimming cost V 0 bases and J 3 bases, with 14 bases left between them. CDR3 in DNA: TGCAGTGCTAGAGATGGTGCTAGCGCCGACACCGGGGAGCTGTTTTTT. Protein sequence: CSARDGASADTGELFF.

This clonotype was seen a few times. V gene TRBV18 combines with J gene TRBJ2-4, with D perhaps matching TRBD2 (6 bases). The V end was cut by 4 bases, the J end by 9 bases, with 16 bases between. Germline V lookup: CDR1 KGHSH, CDR2 LQKENI. The CDR3 length is 14 residues. The CDR3 region has the DNA TGTGCCAGCTCACTTGGACGGCTGGAGGGCATTCAGTACTTC. It yields the protein CASSLGRLEGIQYF.

There are a few counts of this clonotype. V gene TRBV28 combines with J gene TRBJ1-2, with D tentatively TRBD1 (5 bases). V lost 7 bases, J lost 0 bases, and 12 bases lay in between. Germline lookup yields CDR1 MDHEN and CDR2 SYDVKM. The CDR3 has 14 amino acids. The CDR3 reads CASTIQGSNYGYTF. In DNA form, the CDR3 reads TGTGCCAGCACCATTCAGGGTTCTAACTATGGCTACACCTTC.

This clonotype was counted only a few times. The J gene is TRBJ1-6, the V gene TRBV5-1; D is perhaps TRBD1 (6 bases). V was shortened by 0 bases and J by 6 bases, with 19 bases between the two germline ends. Germline V gene data show CDR1 as SGHRS and CDR2 as YFSETQ. This CDR3 region has 18 residues. The CDR3 protein is CASSLASVTGATNSPLHF. CDR3 coding DNA: TGCGCCAGCAGCTTGGCCTCGGTCACGGGGGCGACTAATTCACCCCTCCACTTT.

This clonotype was counted a few times. The gene calls are TRBV7-3 and TRBJ2-5; TRBD1 might be the D (6 bases). V lost 4 bases and J lost 4, with 16 bases in between. CDR1 is SGHTA and CDR2 is FQGTGA in the germline V gene. This CDR3 contains 15 residues. This CDR3 reads CASSSPDQGRETQYF. CDR3 DNA sequence: TGTGCCAGCAGCTCACCAGACCAGGGGAGAGAGACCCAGTACTTC.

This clonotype was detected a few times. This chain uses TRBV2 with TRBJ2-5, with D possibly being TRBD1 or TRBD2 (5 bases each). Germline V CDR1 and CDR2: SNHLY, FYNNEI. The CDR3 has 15 amino acids. Trimming removed 7 bases at V and 1 base at J, with 16 bases between. CDR3 DNA: TGTGCCAGCATAAGGCTTCCGGGGCGCCAAGAGACCCAGTACTTC. It codes for CASIRLPGRQETQYF.

In regard to this clonotype: This sequence may be a read error, since a much larger clone differs from it by one base. V gene TRBV11-3 combines with J gene TRBJ2-1; 7 positions match TRBD2. Germline V gene lookup returns CDR1 SGHNT and CDR2 YENEEA. This CDR3 comprises 14 residues. Germline trimming cut 3 bases from V and 2 bases from J; bases unmatched to any gene: 1. CDR3 sequence: CASSLGLTYNEQFF. CDR3 DNA: TGTGCCAGCAGCTTGGGACTAACCTACAATGAGCAGTTCTTC.

This chain connects TRBV28 to TRBJ2-1, with D tentatively TRBD1 or TRBD2 (5 bases each). The length of the CDR3 is 14 residues. Deletions cut 1 base from V and 9 bases from J, with 13 bases between. Germline CDR1 and CDR2: MDHEN and SYDVKM. This chain's CDR3 is CASSLFFLGGEQFF. As DNA, the CDR3 is TGTGCCAGCAGTTTATTCTTTCTTGGGGGTGAGCAGTTCTTC.

This clonotype was detected a few times. V usage is TRBV20-1 and J usage is TRBJ2-1, with a tentative D call TRBD2 (6 bases). Germline V gene sequence: CDR1 DFQATT, CDR2 SNEGSKA (reference sequence). Between the trimmed V and J ends, which lost 1 base and 4 bases, there was a span of 23 bases. The CDR3 has 18 amino acids. CDR3 loop: CSARVPTYSRGRYNEQFF. The CDR3 bases are TGCAGTGCTAGAGTTCCCACCTACTCGCGGGGACGGTACAATGAGCAGTTCTTC.